Following are 17 T cell receptor beta chains from one sample sequenced in a study of blood T cell repertoires in COVID-19. This table comes from immunoSEQ multiplex PCR, and its TCRdb copy is limited to in-frame clones, with some not included. The table shows 55,000 to 75,000 clones, with more than 90% occurring only once. The sequenced sample was peripheral blood. Receptors originate from a man aged 55 to 70 with acute or convalescent COVID-19.

The genes are TRBV6-6 and TRBJ2-6; TRBD2 is a possible D gene (7 bases). V gave up 7 bases and J gave up 2 bases, with 9 bases separating them. There are 14 residues in the CDR3. Germline CDR1 is MNHNY and CDR2 is SVGAGI (reference sequence). The CDR3 protein is CASKGGAGANVLTF. The CDR3 coding sequence is TGTGCCAGCAAAGGGGGGGCTGGGGCCAACGTCCTGACTTTC.

The V call is TRBV3-1 (or the pseudogene TRBV3-2), the J call TRBJ2-5; 9 positions agree with TRBD2. Germline loops: CDR1 LGHDT, CDR2 YNNKEL (reference sequence). This CDR3 has 17 residues. Losses at the gene ends were 0 bases for V and 1 base for J; bases not matched to a gene: 6. CDR3 loop: CASSQDSLAGIQETQYF. Written as DNA, the CDR3 is TGTGCCAGCAGCCAAGATTCCCTAGCGGGGATCCAAGAGACCCAGTACTTC.

V gene TRBV3-1 (or the pseudogene TRBV3-2) combines with J gene TRBJ2-7, with 11 bases aligning to TRBD1. V dropped 1 base and J dropped 5; count of bases not matched to a gene: 7. Germline V gene data show CDR1 as LGHDT and CDR2 as YNNKEL (reference sequence). The CDR3 is 16 amino acids. CDR3 protein: CASSQVDRGLGNEQYF. CDR3 DNA: TGTGCCAGCAGCCAAGTGGACAGGGGGCTTGGCAACGAGCAGTACTTC.

As DNA, the CDR3 is TGCGCCAGCAGCGAGGATCTGGGGGCGAGTGGCTACACCTTC. This gives the protein CASSEDLGASGYTF. V usage is TRBV5-1 and J usage is TRBJ1-2; D is perhaps TRBD1 (6 bases). The CDR3 length is 14 residues. Germline V CDR1 and CDR2: SGHRS, YFSETQ. V shed 4 bases and J shed 7 bases, with 17 bases lying between them.

The chain links TRBV19 to TRBJ1-4; D not resolved. Germline V gives CDR1 LNHDA, CDR2 SQIVND (reference sequence). The V end lost 7 bases, the J end lost 0 bases, and 12 bases lay between the germline ends. CDR3 length: 15 amino acids. CDR3 loop: CASKDRTATNEKLFF. CDR3 in DNA: TGTGCCAGTAAAGACCGGACTGCAACTAATGAAAAACTGTTTTTT.

V gene TRBV25-1 combines with J gene TRBJ1-2; 7 bases match TRBD1. Unmatched junction bases numbered 3, after V lost 3 bases and J lost 8 bases. The CDR3 consists of 12 residues. Germline loops: CDR1 MGHDK, CDR2 SYGVNS. CDR3 bases: TGTGCCAGCAGTGACTACAGGGGAGGCTACACCTTC. Its protein is CASSDYRGGYTF.

The V and J genes are TRBV7-2 and TRBJ2-2; weak D call: TRBD1 (5 bases). Trimming shortened V by 7 bases and J by 0 bases, and 9 bases separated the two germline ends. CDR1 and CDR2 from the germline V gene are SGHTA and FQGNSA. CDR3 length equals 14 residues. The CDR3 coding sequence is TGTGCCAGCAAACCAGGGACGAACACCGGGGAGCTGTTTTTT. This codes for CASKPGTNTGELFF.

The genes are TRBV27 and TRBJ1-1; 7 positions match TRBD1. The CDR3 length is 14 residues. Germline assignment: CDR1 MNHEY and CDR2 SMNVEV (reference sequence). J gave up 2 bases and V 8 bases, and 8 bases lay outside the gene matches. In DNA form, the CDR3 reads TGTGCCAGCGGGGTACAGGGGCGCAACACTGAAGCTTTCTTT. Its translation is CASGVQGRNTEAFF.

The chain is built from TRBV6-5 and TRBJ2-7; tentative D call: TRBD2 (5 bases). V lost 2 bases and J 2 bases, leaving 10 bases between the germline ends. This CDR3 spans 14 amino acids. Looked up from germline, CDR1 is MNHEY and CDR2 is SVGAGI. CDR3 sequence reads: CASSYGGGPYEQYF. The CDR3 coding sequence is TGTGCCAGCAGTTACGGAGGAGGCCCCTACGAGCAGTACTTC.

The chain recombines TRBV3-1 (or the pseudogene TRBV3-2) with TRBJ1-2; D perhaps matches TRBD1 (5 bases). Per germline, CDR1 LGHDT and CDR2 YNNKEL (reference sequence). Trimming pared 2 bases from V and 8 bases from J, leaving 9 bases between. CDR3 length: 12 amino acids. Here the CDR3 DNA reads TGTGCCAGCAGCCAACAGGGAACCGGCTACACCTTC. This sequence encodes CASSQQGTGYTF.

The gene calls are TRBV30 and TRBJ2-7; 7 positions match TRBD1. Germline loops: CDR1 GTSNPN, CDR2 SVGIG (reference sequence). V lost 1 base to trimming and J lost 4 bases; unmatched junction nucleotides: 4. CDR3 size: 13 residues. This chain's CDR3 is CAWSAGQLYEQYF. In DNA form, the CDR3 reads TGTGCCTGGAGTGCGGGACAGCTGTACGAGCAGTACTTC.

V is TRBV5-4 and J is TRBJ1-6; D is possibly TRBD1 (5 bases). V was clipped by 3 bases and J by 7 bases, with 14 bases between them. CDR1 and CDR2 from the germline V gene are SGHNT and YYREEE (reference sequence). There are 15 residues in the CDR3. CDR3 sequence reads: CASSYRDFLNSPLHF. The CDR3 DNA reads TGTGCCAGCAGCTATCGGGACTTTTTGAATTCACCCCTCCACTTT.

The chain uses TRBV7-8 and TRBJ1-6; D gene ambiguous. The CDR3 runs to 15 residues. The V end was cut by 0 bases, the J end by 6 bases, with 9 bases between. Germline CDR1 and CDR2: SGHVS and FQNEAQ. The DNA for the CDR3 is TGTGCCAGCAGCTTAGCCCGGTCCCCTAATTCACCCCTCCACTTT. Encoded protein: CASSLARSPNSPLHF.

The genes are TRBV2 and TRBJ1-2; no reliable D call. The CDR3 has 11 residues. V lost 8 bases to trimming and J lost 6 bases, with 10 bases between them. The germline V gene encodes CDR1 SNHLY and CDR2 FYNNEI. The CDR3 sequence is CASDGGNGYTF. DNA of the CDR3: TGTGCCAGCGACGGAGGGAATGGCTACACCTTC. The full variable domain, with the rest looked up from reference TRBV2 and TRBJ1-2, is EPEVTQTPSHQVTQMGQEVILRCVPISNHLYFYWYRQILGQKVEFLVSFYNNEISEKSEIFDDQFSVERPDGSNFTLKIRSTKLEDSAMYFCASDGGNGYTFGSGTRLTVV.

About this clone: Here the CDR3 omits its conserved ending phenylalanine or tryptophan, so a read error is the likely source. The DNA is omitted, as the CDR3 cannot be located on it reliably, and the CDR3 follows TCRdb's listing. V usage is TRBV6-2 or TRBV6-3 and J usage is TRBJ2-3; TRBD1 is the table's D call and was not checked against the DNA. Looked up from germline, CDR1 is MNHEY and CDR2 is SVGEGT. Including both end residues, the CDR3 is 10 amino acids long. The CDR3 sequence: CASSYSGGLY.

Only one count was recorded for this clone. The V gene is TRBV27, the J gene TRBJ1-1, with 8 bases aligning to TRBD1. The CDR3 runs to 14 residues. V was pared by 4 bases and J by 3 bases, with 4 bases of the junction left unmatched. CDR1 and CDR2 (germline): MNHEY, SMNVEV (reference sequence). The CDR3: CASSSQGAHTEAFF. The CDR3 DNA is TGTGCCAGCAGTTCGCAGGGGGCCCACACTGAAGCTTTCTTT.

CDR3 DNA sequence: TGTGCCAGCAGCAAAGAGGGGCGGATGAACACTGAAGCTTTCTTT. Residues: CASSKEGRMNTEAFF. The chain has TRBV21-1 and TRBJ1-1; no check of the table's D call, TRBD1, against the DNA was made. TRBV21-1 corresponds to a pseudogene. The CDR3 spans 15 residues.